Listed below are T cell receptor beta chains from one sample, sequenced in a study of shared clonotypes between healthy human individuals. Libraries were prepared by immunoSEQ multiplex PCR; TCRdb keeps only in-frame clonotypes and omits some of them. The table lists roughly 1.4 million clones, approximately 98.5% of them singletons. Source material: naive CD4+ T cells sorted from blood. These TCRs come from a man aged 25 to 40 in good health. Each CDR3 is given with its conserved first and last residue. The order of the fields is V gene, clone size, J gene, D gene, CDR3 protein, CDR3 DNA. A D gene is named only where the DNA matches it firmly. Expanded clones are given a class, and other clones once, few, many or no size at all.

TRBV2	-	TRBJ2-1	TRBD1	CASRAGGRSYNEQFF	TGTGCCAGCAGAGCAGGGGGCCGCTCCTACAATGAGCAGTTCTTC
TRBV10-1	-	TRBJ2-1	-	CASSGVAALTEGEQFF	TGCGCCAGCAGTGGAGTGGCGGCCCTAACCGAGGGTGAGCAGTTCTTC
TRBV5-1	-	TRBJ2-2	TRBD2	CASSSRTSWGTGELFF	TGCGCCAGCAGCTCAAGGACTAGCTGGGGCACCGGGGAGCTGTTTTTT
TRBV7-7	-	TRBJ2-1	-	CASSPTFMKEQFF	TGTGCTAGCAGCCCGACCTTTATGAAGGAGCAGTTCTTC
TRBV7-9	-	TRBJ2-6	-	CASSLASGSGANVLTF	TGTGCCAGCAGCTTAGCCTCGGGGTCTGGGGCCAACGTCCTGACTTTC
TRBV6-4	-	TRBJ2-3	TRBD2	CASSGTGGRTDTQYF	TGTGCCAGCAGCGGGACCGGCGGGAGGACAGATACGCAGTATTTT
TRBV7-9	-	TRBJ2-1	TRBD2	CASSFTSDEQFF	TGTGCCAGCAGCTTTACTAGCGATGAGCAGTTCTTC
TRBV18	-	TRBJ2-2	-	CASSPYRSTGELFF	TGTGCCAGCTCACCTTACAGGAGCACCGGGGAGCTGTTTTTT
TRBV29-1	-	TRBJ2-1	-	CSVESSGTRGEQFF	TGCAGCGTTGAATCTTCCGGGACCAGAGGGGAGCAGTTCTTC
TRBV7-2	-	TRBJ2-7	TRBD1	CASSLQGAGEQYF	TGTGCCAGCAGCCTTCAGGGGGCTGGCGAGCAGTACTTC
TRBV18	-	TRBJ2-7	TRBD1	CASSPQGQGREQYF	TGTGCCAGCTCACCACAAGGACAGGGACGCGAGCAGTACTTC
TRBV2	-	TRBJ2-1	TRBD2	CASRDGLAGGRIMDEQFF	TGTGCCAGCAGAGACGGACTAGCGGGAGGTCGGATAATGGATGAGCAGTTCTTC
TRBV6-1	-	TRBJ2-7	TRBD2	CASRAAGVELGEQYF	TGTGCCAGCAGGGCAGCGGGAGTTGAACTCGGGGAGCAGTACTTC
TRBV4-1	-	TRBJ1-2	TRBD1	CASKGQWEYGYTF	TGCGCCAGCAAGGGACAGTGGGAGTATGGCTACACCTTC
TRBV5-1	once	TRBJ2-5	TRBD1	CASQTGDVQETQYF	TGCGCCAGCCAGACAGGGGATGTCCAAGAGACCCAGTACTTC
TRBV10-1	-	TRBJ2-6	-	CASSDGGPNSGANVLTF	TGCGCCAGCAGTGATGGGGGGCCTAACTCTGGGGCCAACGTCCTGACTTTC
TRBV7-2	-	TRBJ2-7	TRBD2	CASSLIPTSGRELPSF	TGTGCCAGCAGCTTAATCCCGACTAGCGGGAGGGAATTACCTAGCTTC
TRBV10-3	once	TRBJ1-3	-	CAISGGNTIYF	TGTGCCATCAGTGGAGGAAACACCATATATTTT
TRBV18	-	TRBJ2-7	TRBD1	CASSPPGRGRDEQYF	TGTGCCAGCTCACCACCAGGCAGGGGGCGCGACGAGCAGTACTTC
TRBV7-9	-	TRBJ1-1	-	CACRDLNRGNTEAFF	TGTGCCTGCCGGGACCTTAACCGTGGGAACACTGAAGCTTTCTTT
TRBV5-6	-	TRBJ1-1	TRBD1	CASSLRTGGTEAFF	TGTGCCAGCAGCTTGAGGACAGGGGGGACTGAAGCTTTCTTT
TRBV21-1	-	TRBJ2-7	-	CASTRGISYEQYF	TGTGCCAGCACCCGAGGTATCTCCTACGAGCAGTACTTC
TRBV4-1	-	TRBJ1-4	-	CASSQDEVTNEKLFF	TGCGCCAGCAGCCAAGATGAAGTGACAAATGAAAAACTGTTTTTT
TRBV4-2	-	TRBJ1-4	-	CASSQDPGPDEKLFF	TGTGCCAGCAGCCAAGATCCAGGACCGGATGAAAAACTGTTTTTT
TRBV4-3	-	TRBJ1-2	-	CASSQSRSNYGYTF	TGCGCCAGCAGCCAATCCAGGTCCAACTATGGCTACACCTTC
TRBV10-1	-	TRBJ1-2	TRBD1	CASSRDRADGYTF	TGCGCCAGCAGCCGGGACAGGGCTGATGGCTACACCTTC
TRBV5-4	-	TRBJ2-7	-	CASSRAPAPAEQYF	TGTGCCAGCAGCAGAGCCCCCGCCCCGGCCGAGCAGTACTTC
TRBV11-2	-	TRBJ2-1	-	CASSLGLNNEQFF	TGTGCCAGCAGTTTAGGACTAAACAATGAGCAGTTCTTC
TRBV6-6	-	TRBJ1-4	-	CASSASRATNEKLFF	TGTGCCAGCAGCGCCTCAAGGGCAACTAATGAAAAACTGTTTTTT
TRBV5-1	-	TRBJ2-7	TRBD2	CASRPGVLAVYYEQYF	TGCGCCAGCAGACCAGGGGTACTAGCGGTCTACTACGAGCAGTACTTC
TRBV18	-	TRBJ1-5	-	CASSPIGARNSNQPQHF	TGTGCCAGCTCACCAATCGGGGCCCGGAATAGCAATCAGCCCCAGCATTTT
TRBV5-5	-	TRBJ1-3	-	CASSLAAGHSGNTIYF	TGTGCCAGCAGCTTGGCTGCGGGCCACTCTGGAAACACCATATATTTT
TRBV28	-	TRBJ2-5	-	CASSFWVETQYF	TGTGCCAGCAGTTTTTGGGTGGAGACCCAGTACTTC
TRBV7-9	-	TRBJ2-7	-	CASSFLGQKYEQYF	TGTGCCAGCAGCTTTTTGGGGCAAAAGTACGAGCAGTACTTC
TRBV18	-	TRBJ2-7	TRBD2	CASSTKREWEQYF	TGTGCCAGCTCAACCAAGCGGGAGTGGGAGCAGTACTTC
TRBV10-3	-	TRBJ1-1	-	CAISGAENTEAFF	TGTGCCATCAGCGGGGCCGAGAACACTGAAGCTTTCTTT
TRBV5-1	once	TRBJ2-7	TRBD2	CASSVGLAGPYEQYF	TGCGCCAGCAGCGTGGGACTAGCGGGACCCTACGAGCAGTACTTC
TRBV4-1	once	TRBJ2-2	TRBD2	CASSHRSAGAVTGELFF	TGCGCCAGCAGCCATCGTTCGGCGGGAGCTGTGACCGGGGAGCTGTTTTTT
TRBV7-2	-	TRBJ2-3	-	CASSLRSESLELTQYF	TGTGCCAGCAGCTTAAGAAGCGAAAGCCTTGAGCTTACGCAGTATTTT
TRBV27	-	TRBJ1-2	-	CASSWVPQPTYGYTF	TGTGCCAGCAGCTGGGTCCCTCAGCCCACGTATGGCTACACCTTC
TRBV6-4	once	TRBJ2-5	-	CAWRGLVKETQYF	TGTGCCTGGAGGGGGTTAGTCAAGGAGACCCAGTACTTC
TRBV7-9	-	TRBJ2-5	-	CASSLTNLQETQYF	TGTGCCAGCAGCTTAACTAACCTACAAGAGACCCAGTACTTC
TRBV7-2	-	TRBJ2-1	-	CASSLGTTSYNEQFF	TGTGCCAGCAGCTTAGGCACTACCTCCTACAATGAGCAGTTCTTC
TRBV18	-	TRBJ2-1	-	CASSPGLADEQFF	TGTGCCAGCTCACCAGGGCTCGCCGATGAGCAGTTCTTC
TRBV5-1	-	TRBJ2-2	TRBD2	CASNLAGAPTGELFF	TGCGCCAGCAACTTAGCGGGAGCCCCAACCGGGGAGCTGTTTTTT
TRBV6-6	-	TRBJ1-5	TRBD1	CASSFGDRVSNQPQHF	TGTGCCAGCAGTTTCGGGGACAGGGTTAGCAATCAGCCCCAGCATTTT
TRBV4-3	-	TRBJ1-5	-	CASSQDGTGWEPQHF	TGCGCCAGCAGCCAAGACGGTACAGGCTGGGAGCCCCAGCATTTT
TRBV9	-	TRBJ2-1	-	CASSDEKTDPYNEQFF	TGTGCCAGCAGCGATGAAAAGACAGATCCCTACAATGAGCAGTTCTTC